These 20 T cell receptor beta chains were all obtained from the same sample, sequenced in a study of patients and donors after allogeneic stem cell transplantation. TCRdb processed the RT-PCR reads anew with MiXCR; each CDR3 protein has one entry. The sample contains about a million distinct CDR3 sequences, roughly 17% of which appear only once. Input material: blood, either unsorted or a sorted T cell fraction (not recorded which). The origin of the receptors is a human donor who was either an allogeneic HSCT recipient or a stem cell or donor lymphocyte infusion donor (not recorded which). It is not recorded whose cells these are; they may come from a transplant donor.

The chain is built from TRBV30 and TRBJ1-6; unclear D gene. The CDR3 covers 11 residues. CDR1 is GTSNPN, CDR2 SVGIG, per germline (reference sequence). V was trimmed by 1 base and J by 10 bases, leaving 5 bases between them. CDR3 residues: CAWSEGSPLHF. CDR3 DNA sequence: TGTGCCTGGAGTGAGGGCTCACCCCTCCACTTT.

The V call is TRBV20-1, the J call TRBJ1-3; D remains ambiguous. Germline lookup yields CDR1 DFQATT and CDR2 SNEGSKA (reference sequence). The V gene lost 2 bases and the J gene lost 2 bases, with 7 bases spanning the gap. This CDR3 spans 13 amino acids. CDR3 region: CSARWQPGNTIYF. The CDR3 DNA follows: TGCAGTGCTAGATGGCAACCTGGAAACACCATATATTTT.

The genes are TRBV6-5 and TRBJ1-1; TRBD1 might be the D (6 bases). V was cut by 2 bases and J by 0 bases, with 22 bases left in between. Looked up from germline, CDR1 is MNHEY and CDR2 is SVGAGI. The CDR3 has 19 amino acids. The CDR3 sequence is CASSYTPQGRREMNTEAFF. Here the CDR3 DNA reads TGTGCCAGCAGTTACACCCCCCAGGGGCGCCGGGAAATGAACACTGAAGCTTTCTTT.

The chain is built from TRBV20-1 and TRBJ2-7, with a weak D call TRBD2 (5 bases). The V gene lost 3 bases and the J gene lost 4 bases, with 19 bases spanning the gap. CDR3 length equals 15 residues. CDR1 and CDR2 from the germline V gene are DFQATT and SNEGSKA (reference sequence). The CDR3 DNA is TGCAGTGCTAGTTTGGTGGGAGAGAATCCGTACGAGCAGTACTTC. It yields the protein CSASLVGENPYEQYF.

This clonotype has a count of ten or more. This chain connects TRBV6-1 to TRBJ2-1, with a possible D match to TRBD1 (5 bases). V was pared by 10 bases and J by 5 bases, with 12 bases between. The CDR3 runs 12 residues. The V gene's germline CDR1 is MNHNS and CDR2 SASEGT. CDR3 nucleotides: TGTGCCATTAATACAGGAAACAATGAGCAGTTCTTC. Translated, it gives CAINTGNNEQFF.

The V and J genes are TRBV9 and TRBJ2-1; no definite D call. Germline V lookup: CDR1 SGDLS, CDR2 YYNGEE. V lost 2 bases to trimming and J lost 4 bases, with 7 bases between them. CDR3 length: 13 residues. CDR3 DNA: TGTGCCAGCAGCGTGAGCCAGTACAATGAGCAGTTCTTC. Translating it yields CASSVSQYNEQFF.

V is TRBV5-1 and J is TRBJ2-3, with D possibly being TRBD2 (7 bases). The CDR3 spans 16 residues. Germline assignment: CDR1 SGHRS and CDR2 YFSETQ. Trimming left V 6 bases short and J 2 bases short, with 19 bases between. CDR3 in DNA: TGCGCCAGCATTGGGGGGGCCTTCCCCCTCACAGATACGCAGTATTTT. This sequence encodes CASIGGAFPLTDTQYF.

The chain couples TRBV9 to TRBJ2-6; possibly TRBD1 or TRBD2 for D (5 bases each). CDR3 size: 16 residues. Germline CDR1 reads SGDLS; CDR2 reads YYNGEE. Trimming left V 4 bases short and J 0 bases short, with 11 bases between. The CDR3: CASSLGRRSGANVLTF. The CDR3 DNA sequence: TGTGCCAGCAGCTTGGGACGGCGCTCTGGGGCCAACGTCCTGACTTTC. The full variable domain, completed using reference TRBV9 and TRBJ2-6, is DSGVTQTPKHLITATGQRVTLRCSPRSGDLSVYWYQQSLDQGLQFLIQYYNGEERAKGNILERFSAQQFPDLHSELNLSSLELGDSALYFCASSLGRRSGANVLTFGAGSRLTVL.

This clonotype appeared a few times. The chain combines TRBV5-1 with TRBJ2-1; TRBD2 aligns across 7 bases. This CDR3 contains 15 residues. CDR1 is SGHRS and CDR2 is YFSETQ in the germline V gene. With 0 bases clipped from V and 10 bases from J, the junction kept 10 bases outside the gene matches. CDR3 nucleotide sequence: TGCGCCAGCAGCTTGGAGGGAGGGAGGGCGAGGGAGCAGTTCTTC. Protein product: CASSLEGGRAREQFF.

Here the CDR3 reads CASRRLAGETNEQFF. DNA for the CDR3: TGTGCCAGCAGACGTCTAGCGGGAGAAACGAATGAGCAGTTCTTC. This sequence joins TRBV6-1 and TRBJ2-1; 10 nucleotides agree with TRBD2. The CDR3 is 15 residues long. Trimming removed 6 bases from V and 7 bases from J; junction bases left unmatched: 9. Germline V gene sequence: CDR1 MNHNS, CDR2 SASEGT.

DNA for the CDR3: TGCAGCGTTGAGCTAACCGGGACTAGCGTCTACAATGAGCAGTTCTTC. Its translation is CSVELTGTSVYNEQFF. The rearrangement joins TRBV29-1 to TRBJ2-1; 10 bases agree with TRBD2. This CDR3 has 16 amino acids. Losses at the gene ends were 3 bases for V and 3 bases for J; bases not matched to a gene: 8. Germline lookup yields CDR1 SQVTM and CDR2 ANQGSEA.

This clonotype turned up a few times. V is TRBV20-1 and J is TRBJ2-7, with 8 bases aligning to TRBD1. V dropped 0 bases and J dropped 3; count of bases not matched to a gene: 4. In germline, CDR1 is DFQATT, CDR2 SNEGSKA (reference sequence). This CDR3 contains 14 residues. The CDR3 nucleotides are TGCAGTGCTAGAGATCCCGGACAGGGCTACGAGCAGTACTTC. Translating gives CSARDPGQGYEQYF.

This clonotype was recorded a few times. V and J are TRBV13 and TRBJ2-3, with D possibly matching TRBD2 (6 bases). This CDR3 comprises 16 residues. Trimming cost V 2 bases and J 0 bases, with 12 bases left between them. From germline, CDR1 is PRHDT and CDR2 FYEKMQ (reference sequence). CDR3 nucleotides: TGTGCCAGCAGCTTAACCGCGGGGCCTAGCACAGATACGCAGTATTTT. It yields the protein CASSLTAGPSTDTQYF.

This clonotype has more than one count but fewer than ten. CDR3 protein: CSARDRGSGTDTQYF. The DNA of the CDR3 is TGCAGTGCTAGAGATCGCGGCTCGGGAACAGATACGCAGTATTTT. The chain couples TRBV20-1 to TRBJ2-3; D is possibly TRBD2 (5 bases). The CDR3 runs to 15 residues. V was trimmed by 0 bases and J by 3 bases, leaving 13 bases between them. Germline V CDR1 and CDR2: DFQATT, SNEGSKA (reference sequence).

The gene calls are TRBV3-1 and TRBJ2-2, with TRBD2 as a possible D gene (5 bases). V was clipped by 2 bases and J by 5 bases, with 12 bases between them. The CDR3 contains 15 residues. CDR1 and CDR2 (germline): LGHDT, YNNKEL (reference sequence). CDR3 coding DNA: TGTGCCAGCAGCCAAAAGAGGGCCCTAACCGGGGAGCTGTTTTTT. Translation: CASSQKRALTGELFF.

This clonotype has just a few counts. The chain recombines TRBV12-3 or TRBV12-4 with TRBJ1-2, with 9 bases aligning to TRBD1. The CDR3 has 14 amino acids. V shed 4 bases and J 6 bases; nucleotides not matched to a gene: 6. CDR3 sequence: CASSSGQGRNGYTF. DNA for the CDR3: TGTGCCAGCAGTTCGGGACAGGGAAGGAATGGCTACACCTTC.

This clonotype showed up many times. The gene calls are TRBV5-8 and TRBJ2-1; 8 positions match TRBD1. Germline V gene sequence: CDR1 SGHTS, CDR2 YDEGEE. The CDR3 runs to 15 residues. Losses at the gene ends were 0 bases for V and 7 bases for J; bases not matched to a gene: 6. The CDR3 is CASSLAGGPINEQFF. The DNA of the CDR3 is TGTGCCAGCAGCTTGGCAGGGGGCCCAATAAATGAGCAGTTCTTC. Filled out from reference TRBV5-8 and TRBJ2-1, the complete variable domain reads EAGVTQSPTHLIKTRGQQATLRCSPISGHTSVYWYQQALGLGLQFLLWYDEGEERNRGNFPPRFSGRQFPNYSSELNVNALELEDSALYLCASSLAGGPINEQFFGPGTRLTVL.

V usage is TRBV20-1 and J usage is TRBJ2-1; 13 positions match TRBD2. This CDR3 has 15 amino acids. J lost 4 bases, V lost 3 bases, and 3 bases had no gene match. CDR1 and CDR2 (germline): DFQATT, SNEGSKA (reference sequence). The CDR3 is CSARPGLAGYNEQFF. The CDR3 DNA is TGCAGTGCTAGGCCGGGACTAGCGGGATACAATGAGCAGTTCTTC.

The rearrangement joins TRBV5-1 to TRBJ2-7; D gene ambiguous. CDR1 and CDR2 (germline): SGHRS, YFSETQ. The CDR3 is 14 residues long. The V gene lost 4 bases and the J gene lost 0 bases, with 11 bases spanning the gap. DNA of the CDR3: TGCGCCAGCAGCCCCGAGACCCGCTCCTACGAGCAGTACTTC. This sequence encodes CASSPETRSYEQYF. The complete variable domain, with remaining parts taken from reference TRBV5-1 and TRBJ2-7, reads KAGVTQTPRYLIKTRGQQVTLSCSPISGHRSVSWYQQTPGQGLQFLFEYFSETQRNKGNFPGRFSGRQFSNSRSEMNVSTLELGDSALYLCASSPETRSYEQYFGPGTRLTVT.

V and J are TRBV9 and TRBJ2-7, with TRBD2 matching over 9 bases. The germline V gene encodes CDR1 SGDLS and CDR2 YYNGEE. Losses at the gene ends were 0 bases for V and 3 bases for J; bases not matched to a gene: 4. This CDR3 region has 15 residues. The CDR3 region is CASSVGGSGGYEQYF. The CDR3 DNA sequence: TGTGCCAGCAGCGTAGGGGGTAGCGGGGGCTACGAGCAGTACTTC.